The clone carrying this T cell receptor (beta chain) was detected only a few times. The sample is drawn from a study of T-cell memory formation after mild COVID-19. MiXCR, applied by TCRdb to the 5' RACE reads, yields one record per CDR3 protein. The data hold 450,000 or so distinct CDR3 sequences, with approximately 25% observed a single time. V dropped 2 bases and J dropped 0; count of bases not matched to a gene: 6. Looked up from germline, CDR1 is SEHNR and CDR2 is FQNEAQ (reference sequence). The CDR3 loop spans 16 amino acids. Sequencing was done on a sample of PBMCs or a T cell subset sorted from them (not recorded which). The clonotype comes from an adult woman who had mild COVID-19 (a few samples of this study predate the infection). Cell type and time point are not known. The chain has TRBV7-9 and TRBJ1-1; 7 nucleotides match TRBD1. CDR3 region: CASSLQGDGVNTEAFF. The CDR3 nucleotides read TGTGCCAGCAGCTTACAGGGGGATGGGGTGAACACTGAAGCTTTCTTT.